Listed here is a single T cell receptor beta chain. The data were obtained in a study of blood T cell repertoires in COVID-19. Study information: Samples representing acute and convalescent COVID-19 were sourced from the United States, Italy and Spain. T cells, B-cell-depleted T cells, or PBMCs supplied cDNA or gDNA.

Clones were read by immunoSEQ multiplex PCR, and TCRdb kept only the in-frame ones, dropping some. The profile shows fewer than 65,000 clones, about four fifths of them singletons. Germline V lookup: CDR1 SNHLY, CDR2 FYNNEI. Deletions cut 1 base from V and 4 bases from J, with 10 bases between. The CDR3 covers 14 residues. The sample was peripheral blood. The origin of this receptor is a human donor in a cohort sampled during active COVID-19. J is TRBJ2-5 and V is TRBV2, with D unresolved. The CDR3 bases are TGTGCCAGCAGTGAAGTTACCACCAGAGAGACCCAGTACTTC. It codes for CASSEVTTRETQYF.